The clone carrying this T cell receptor (beta chain) was recorded once. Germline V gene data show CDR1 as SEHNR and CDR2 as FQNEAQ (reference sequence). The CDR3 length is 16 residues. Losses at the gene ends were 8 bases for V and 5 bases for J; bases not matched to a gene: 17. The sample belongs to a study of blood T cell repertoires in COVID-19. Original analysis: Estimated nucleated cell counts came from reference gene primer amplification. Sequencing used immunoSEQ multiplex PCR; TCRdb keeps in-frame clones, though not all of them. V, J and clone size reflect that table, while D and trimming were determined from the DNA. The table has 30,000 to 40,000 clones, 83% seen once.

This sequence joins TRBV7-9 and TRBJ2-7; 8 nucleotides line up with TRBD2. The sequenced sample consisted of peripheral blood. The sequence was obtained from a man between 50 and 59 years old with acute or convalescent COVID-19. The CDR3 is CASRPQIAGKSDEQYF. The DNA for the CDR3 is TGTGCCAGCCGACCTCAGATAGCGGGAAAGTCCGACGAGCAGTACTTC.